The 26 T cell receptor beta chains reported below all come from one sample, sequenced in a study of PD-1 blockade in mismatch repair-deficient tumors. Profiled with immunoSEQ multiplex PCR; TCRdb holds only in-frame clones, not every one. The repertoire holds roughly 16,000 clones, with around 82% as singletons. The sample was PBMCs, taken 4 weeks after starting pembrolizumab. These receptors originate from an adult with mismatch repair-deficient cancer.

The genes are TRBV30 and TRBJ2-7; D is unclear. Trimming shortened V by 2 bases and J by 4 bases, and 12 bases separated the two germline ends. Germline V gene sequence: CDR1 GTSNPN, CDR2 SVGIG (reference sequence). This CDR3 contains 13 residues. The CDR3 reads CAWSSSLRYEQYF. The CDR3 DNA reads TGTGCCTGGAGTTCTTCCCTTCGGTACGAGCAGTACTTC.

The CDR3 protein is CASSPYLSEAFF. In nucleotides, the CDR3 is TGTGCCAGCTCACCCTATCTATCTGAAGCTTTCTTT. The J gene is TRBJ1-1, the V gene TRBV18; D gene uncertain. Germline CDR1 KGHSH, CDR2 LQKENI. V shed 3 bases and J shed 6 bases, with 8 bases lying between them. CDR3 length equals 12 residues.

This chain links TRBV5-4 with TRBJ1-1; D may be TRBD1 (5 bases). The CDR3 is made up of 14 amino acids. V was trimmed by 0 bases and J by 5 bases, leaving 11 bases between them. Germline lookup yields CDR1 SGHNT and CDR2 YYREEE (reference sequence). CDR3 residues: CASSLVGEATEAFF. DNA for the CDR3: TGTGCCAGCAGCTTGGTAGGGGAGGCGACTGAAGCTTTCTTT.

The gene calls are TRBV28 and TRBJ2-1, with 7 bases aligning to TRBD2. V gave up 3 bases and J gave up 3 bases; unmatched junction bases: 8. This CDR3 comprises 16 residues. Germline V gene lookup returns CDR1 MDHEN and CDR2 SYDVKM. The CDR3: CASSFRGGSRYNEQFF. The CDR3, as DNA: TGTGCCAGCAGTTTTCGAGGCGGGAGTCGCTACAATGAGCAGTTCTTC.

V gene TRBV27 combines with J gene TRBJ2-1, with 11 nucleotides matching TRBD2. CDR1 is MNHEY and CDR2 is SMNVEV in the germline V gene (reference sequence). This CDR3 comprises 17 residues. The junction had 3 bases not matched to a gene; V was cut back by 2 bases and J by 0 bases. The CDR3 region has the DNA TGTGCCAGCAGTTTAATGACTAGCGGGATCTCCTACAATGAGCAGTTCTTC. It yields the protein CASSLMTSGISYNEQFF.

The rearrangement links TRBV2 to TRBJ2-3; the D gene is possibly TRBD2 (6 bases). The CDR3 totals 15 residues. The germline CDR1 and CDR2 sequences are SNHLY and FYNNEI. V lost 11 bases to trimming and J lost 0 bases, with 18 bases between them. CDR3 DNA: TGTGCCTCATACTGGGGGGTTTATAGCACAGATACGCAGTATTTT. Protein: CASYWGVYSTDTQYF. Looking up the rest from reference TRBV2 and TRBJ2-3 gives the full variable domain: EPEVTQTPSHQVTQMGQEVILRCVPISNHLYFYWYRQILGQKVEFLVSFYNNEISEKSEIFDDQFSVERPDGSNFTLKIRSTKLEDSAMYFCASYWGVYSTDTQYFGPGTRLTVL.

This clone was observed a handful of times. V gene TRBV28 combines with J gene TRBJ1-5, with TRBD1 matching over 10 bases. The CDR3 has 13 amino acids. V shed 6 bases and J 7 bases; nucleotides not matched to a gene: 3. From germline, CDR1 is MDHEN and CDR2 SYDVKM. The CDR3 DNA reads TGTGCCAGCAGACCGACAGGGGGCCAGCCCCAGCATTTT. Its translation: CASRPTGGQPQHF.

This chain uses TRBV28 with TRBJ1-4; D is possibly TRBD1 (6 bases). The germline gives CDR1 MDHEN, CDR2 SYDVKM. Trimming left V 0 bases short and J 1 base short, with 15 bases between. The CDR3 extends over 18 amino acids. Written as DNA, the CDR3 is TGTGCCAGCAGTTTATGGTTAGCGGGGGGCAGAACTAATGAAAAACTGTTTTTT. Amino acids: CASSLWLAGGRTNEKLFF.

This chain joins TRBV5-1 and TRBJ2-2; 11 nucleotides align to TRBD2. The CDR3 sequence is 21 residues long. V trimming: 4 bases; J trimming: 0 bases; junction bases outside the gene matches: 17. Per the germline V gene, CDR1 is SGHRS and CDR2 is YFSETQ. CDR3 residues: CASSVQGGRLAGGPNTGELFF. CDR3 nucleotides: TGCGCCAGCAGCGTACAGGGGGGTCGTCTAGCGGGGGGACCGAACACCGGGGAGCTGTTTTTT.

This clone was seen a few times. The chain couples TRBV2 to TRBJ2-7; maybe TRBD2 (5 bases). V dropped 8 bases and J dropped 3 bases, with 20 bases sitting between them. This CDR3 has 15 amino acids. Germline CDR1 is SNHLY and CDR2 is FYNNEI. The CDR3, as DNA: TGTGCCAGCCTGAGAGGGATGGCAGTAAGCTACGAGCAGTACTTC. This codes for CASLRGMAVSYEQYF.

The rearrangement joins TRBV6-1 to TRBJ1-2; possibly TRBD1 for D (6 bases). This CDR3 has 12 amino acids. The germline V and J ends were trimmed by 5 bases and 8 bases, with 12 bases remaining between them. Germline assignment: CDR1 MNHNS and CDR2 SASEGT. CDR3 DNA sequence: TGTGCCAGCAGTTTGGGGGCGGTAGGCTACACCTTC. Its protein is CASSLGAVGYTF.

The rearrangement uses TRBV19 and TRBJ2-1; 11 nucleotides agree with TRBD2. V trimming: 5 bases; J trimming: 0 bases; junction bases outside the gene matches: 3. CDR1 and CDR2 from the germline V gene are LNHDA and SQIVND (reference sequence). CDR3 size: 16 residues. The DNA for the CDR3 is TGTGCCAGTAGTCGGACTAGCGGGCGCTCCTACAATGAGCAGTTCTTC. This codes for CASSRTSGRSYNEQFF.

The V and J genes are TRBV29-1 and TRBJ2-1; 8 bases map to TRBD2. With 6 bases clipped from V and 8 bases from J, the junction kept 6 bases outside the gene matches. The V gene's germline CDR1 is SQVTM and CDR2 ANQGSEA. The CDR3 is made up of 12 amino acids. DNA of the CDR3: TGCAGCGTCCTTACTAGCGGCGATGAGCAGTTCTTC. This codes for CSVLTSGDEQFF.

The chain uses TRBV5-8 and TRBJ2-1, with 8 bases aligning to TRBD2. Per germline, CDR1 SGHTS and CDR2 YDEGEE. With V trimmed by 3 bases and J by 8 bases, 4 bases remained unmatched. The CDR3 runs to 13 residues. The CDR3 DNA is TGTGCCAGCAGCTGGGGACTAGGGGATGAGCAGTTCTTC. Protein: CASSWGLGDEQFF.

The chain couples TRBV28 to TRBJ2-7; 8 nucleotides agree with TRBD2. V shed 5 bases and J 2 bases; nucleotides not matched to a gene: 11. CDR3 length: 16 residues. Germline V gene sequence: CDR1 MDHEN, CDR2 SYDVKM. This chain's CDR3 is CASSVISGSHTYEQYF. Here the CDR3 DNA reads TGTGCCAGCAGTGTCATCAGCGGGAGTCACACCTACGAGCAGTACTTC.

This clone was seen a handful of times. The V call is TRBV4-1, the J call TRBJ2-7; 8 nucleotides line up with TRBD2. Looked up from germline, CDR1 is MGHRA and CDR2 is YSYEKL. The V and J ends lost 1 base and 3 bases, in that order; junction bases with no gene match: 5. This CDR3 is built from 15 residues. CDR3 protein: CASSQGAGDGYEQYF. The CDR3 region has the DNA TGCGCCAGCAGCCAAGGAGCGGGGGATGGCTACGAGCAGTACTTC.

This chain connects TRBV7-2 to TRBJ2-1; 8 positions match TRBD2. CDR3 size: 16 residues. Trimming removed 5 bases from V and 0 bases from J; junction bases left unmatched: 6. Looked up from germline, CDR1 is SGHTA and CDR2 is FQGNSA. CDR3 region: CASSLLSGTSYNEQFF. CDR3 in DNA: TGTGCCAGCAGCCTACTTAGCGGGACCTCCTACAATGAGCAGTTCTTC.

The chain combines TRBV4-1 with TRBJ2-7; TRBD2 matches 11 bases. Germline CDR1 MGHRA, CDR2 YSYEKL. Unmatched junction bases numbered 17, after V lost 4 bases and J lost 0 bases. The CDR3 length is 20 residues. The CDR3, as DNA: TGCGCCAGCAGCCTAGATCCCGGGACTAGCGGCAAAAGGAGCTCCTACGAGCAGTACTTC. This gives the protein CASSLDPGTSGKRSSYEQYF.

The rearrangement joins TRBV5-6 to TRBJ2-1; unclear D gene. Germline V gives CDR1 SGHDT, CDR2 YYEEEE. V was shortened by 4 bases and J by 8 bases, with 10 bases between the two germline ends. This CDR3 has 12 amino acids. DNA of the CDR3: TGTGCCAGCAGCCAGGATTGGGATGAGCAGTTCTTC. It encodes CASSQDWDEQFF.

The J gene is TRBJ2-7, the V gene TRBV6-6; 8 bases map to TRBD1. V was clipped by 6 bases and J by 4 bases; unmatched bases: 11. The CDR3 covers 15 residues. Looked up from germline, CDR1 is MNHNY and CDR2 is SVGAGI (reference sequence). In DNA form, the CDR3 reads TGTGCCAGCAGCGACCCCGGGACAGGTTCTTACGAGCAGTACTTC. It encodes CASSDPGTGSYEQYF.

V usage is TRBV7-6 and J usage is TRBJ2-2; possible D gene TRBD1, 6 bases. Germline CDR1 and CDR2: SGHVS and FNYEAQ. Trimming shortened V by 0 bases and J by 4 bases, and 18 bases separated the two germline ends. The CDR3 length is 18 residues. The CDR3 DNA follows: TGTGCCAGCAGCTTAGCCCTAACAGGGAAGGGCCCCACCGGGGAGCTGTTTTTT. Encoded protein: CASSLALTGKGPTGELFF. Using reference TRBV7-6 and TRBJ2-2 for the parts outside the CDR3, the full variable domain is GAGVSQSPRYKVTKRGQDVALRCDPISGHVSLYWYRQALGQGPEFLTYFNYEAQQDKSGLPNDRFSAERPEGSISTLTIQRTEQRDSAMYRCASSLALTGKGPTGELFFGEGSRLTVL.

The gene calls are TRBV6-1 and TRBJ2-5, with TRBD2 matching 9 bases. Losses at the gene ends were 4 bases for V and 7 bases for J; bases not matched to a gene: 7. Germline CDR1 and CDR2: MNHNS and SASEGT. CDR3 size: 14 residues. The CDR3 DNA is TGTGCCAGCAGTGGCGGGAGGGCCGGGGTGACCCAGTACTTC. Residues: CASSGGRAGVTQYF.

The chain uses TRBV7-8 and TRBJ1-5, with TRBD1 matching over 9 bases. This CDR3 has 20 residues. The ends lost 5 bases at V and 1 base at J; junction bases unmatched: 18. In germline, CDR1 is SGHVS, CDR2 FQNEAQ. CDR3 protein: CASSRGWGQGSPRSNQPQHF. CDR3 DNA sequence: TGTGCCAGCAGCCGAGGGTGGGGACAGGGCTCACCAAGGAGCAATCAGCCCCAGCATTTT.

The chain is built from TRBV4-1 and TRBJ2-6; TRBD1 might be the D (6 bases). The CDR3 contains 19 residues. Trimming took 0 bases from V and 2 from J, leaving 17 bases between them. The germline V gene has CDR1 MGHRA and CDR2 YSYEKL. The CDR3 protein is CASSQDLGRGTPGANVLTF. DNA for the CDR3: TGCGCCAGCAGCCAAGATTTGGGCAGGGGAACCCCTGGGGCCAACGTCCTGACTTTC.

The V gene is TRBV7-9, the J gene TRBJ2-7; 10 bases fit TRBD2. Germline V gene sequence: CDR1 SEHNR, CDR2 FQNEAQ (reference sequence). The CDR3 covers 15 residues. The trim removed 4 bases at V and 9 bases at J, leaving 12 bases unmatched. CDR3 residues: CASSSSESLAGRQYF. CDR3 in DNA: TGTGCCAGCAGCTCCTCCGAGTCACTAGCGGGACGGCAGTACTTC.

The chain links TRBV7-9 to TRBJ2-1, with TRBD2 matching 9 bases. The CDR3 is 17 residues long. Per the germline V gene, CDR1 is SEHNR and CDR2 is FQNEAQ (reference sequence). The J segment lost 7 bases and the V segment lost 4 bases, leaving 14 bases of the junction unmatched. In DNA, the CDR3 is TGTGCCAGCAGCTCGCTTAATCCTGGACTAGCGAGGAATGAGCAGTTCTTC. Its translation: CASSSLNPGLARNEQFF. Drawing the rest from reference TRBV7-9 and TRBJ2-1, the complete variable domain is DTGVSQNPRHKITKRGQNVTFRCDPISEHNRLYWYRQTLGQGPEFLTYFQNEAQLEKSRLLSDRFSAERPKGSFSTLEIQRTEQGDSAMYLCASSSLNPGLARNEQFFGPGTRLTVL.